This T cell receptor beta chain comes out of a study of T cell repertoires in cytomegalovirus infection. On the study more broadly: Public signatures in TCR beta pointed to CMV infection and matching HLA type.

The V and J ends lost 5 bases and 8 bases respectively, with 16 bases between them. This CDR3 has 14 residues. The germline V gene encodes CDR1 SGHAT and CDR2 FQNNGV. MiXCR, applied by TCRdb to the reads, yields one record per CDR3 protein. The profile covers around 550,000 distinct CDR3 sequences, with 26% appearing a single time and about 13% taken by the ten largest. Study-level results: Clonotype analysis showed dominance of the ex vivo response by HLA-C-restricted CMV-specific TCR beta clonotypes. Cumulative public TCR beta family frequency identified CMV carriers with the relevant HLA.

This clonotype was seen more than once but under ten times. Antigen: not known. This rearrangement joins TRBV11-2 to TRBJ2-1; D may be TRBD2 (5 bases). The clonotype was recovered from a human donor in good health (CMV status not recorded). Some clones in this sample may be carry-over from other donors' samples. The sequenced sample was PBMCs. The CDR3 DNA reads TGTGCCAGCAGCCCGAACTTACCCGGGGATGAGCAGTTCTTC. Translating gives CASSPNLPGDEQFF.